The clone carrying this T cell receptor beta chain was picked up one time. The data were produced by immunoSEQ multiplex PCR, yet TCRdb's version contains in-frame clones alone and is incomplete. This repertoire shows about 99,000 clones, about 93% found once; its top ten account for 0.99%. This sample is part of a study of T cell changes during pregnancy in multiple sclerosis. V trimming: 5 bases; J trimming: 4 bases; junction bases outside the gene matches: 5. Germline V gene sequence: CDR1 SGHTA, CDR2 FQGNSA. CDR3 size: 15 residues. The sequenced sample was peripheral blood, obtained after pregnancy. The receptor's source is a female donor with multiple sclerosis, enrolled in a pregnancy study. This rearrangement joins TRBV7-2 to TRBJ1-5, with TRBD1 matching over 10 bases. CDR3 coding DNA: TGTGCCAGCAGCCTGGACAGGGGGAAAAATCAGCCCCAGCATTTT. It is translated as CASSLDRGKNQPQHF.